What follows describes a single T cell receptor beta chain. This CDR3 has 15 residues. Trimming at V came to 1 base and at J to 7 bases, leaving 6 bases not matched to a gene. Germline V gives CDR1 ENHRY, CDR2 SYGVKD. Profiling relied on immunoSEQ multiplex PCR, and the TCRdb table lists in-frame clones only, not all of them. The table includes fewer than 180,000 clones, more than 75% detected once. This sample is part of a study of blood T cell repertoires in COVID-19. Study context: Researchers got acute and convalescent COVID-19 samples from the United States, Italy and Spain. The analysed material was cDNA or gDNA that came from T cells, B-cell-depleted T cells, or PBMCs.

This sequence originates from a man between 65 and 85 years old with acute or convalescent COVID-19. This chain links TRBV10-3 with TRBJ2-7, with 11 nucleotides matching TRBD1. The sample comprised peripheral blood. The CDR3 loop reads CAISEYGQGAGEQYF. CDR3 nucleotides: TGTGCCATCAGTGAGTACGGACAGGGGGCAGGAGAGCAGTACTTC.